These 14 T cell receptor beta chains share one sample of origin, sequenced in a study of blood T cell repertoires in COVID-19. Repertoires were generated with immunoSEQ multiplex PCR, while TCRdb's copy carries only in-frame clones and drops some. The table shows 180,000 or so clones, with more than 80% occurring only once. The sequencing sample was made of peripheral blood. These receptors originate from a woman in her sixties or seventies with acute or convalescent COVID-19.

V and J are TRBV2 and TRBJ1-5; weak D call: TRBD1 (5 bases). Germline CDR1 is SNHLY and CDR2 is FYNNEI. This CDR3 is built from 13 residues. V dropped 6 bases and J dropped 6 bases, with 12 bases sitting between them. The CDR3 region is CASSAQGSQPQHF. The CDR3 DNA reads as TGTGCCAGCAGCGCGCAGGGCAGTCAGCCCCAGCATTTT.

This chain uses TRBV5-1 with TRBJ2-4; 7 nucleotides align to TRBD1. Germline V CDR1 and CDR2: SGHRS, YFSETQ. The V gene end was trimmed by 4 bases and the J gene end by 9 bases; junction bases not matched to a gene: 4. CDR3 size: 12 residues. The CDR3 DNA sequence: TGCGCCAGCAGCCGACAGGGTGGCATTCAGTACTTC. This encodes CASSRQGGIQYF.

The CDR3 protein is CASSTYRAGGREAFF. CDR3 sequence (DNA): TGTGCCAGTAGTACTTACAGGGCGGGCGGCCGTGAAGCTTTCTTT. The chain carries TRBV19 and TRBJ1-1, with D possibly TRBD1 on 6 matching bases. This CDR3 is 15 amino acids long. Trimming stripped 4 bases from V and 7 bases from J, with 19 bases between. The germline CDR1 and CDR2 sequences are LNHDA and SQIVND (reference sequence).

V gene TRBV18 combines with J gene TRBJ2-1, with D tentatively TRBD2 (5 bases). V lost 2 bases, J lost 9 bases, and 11 bases lay in between. The CDR3 is 13 amino acids. CDR1 and CDR2 (germline): KGHSH, LQKENI. CDR3 nucleotides: TGTGCCAGCTCACCAAGCGGTATCGGTGAGCAGTTCTTC. Translated, it gives CASSPSGIGEQFF.

V gene TRBV7-9 combines with J gene TRBJ1-2, with no clear D. Between the trimmed V and J ends, which lost 11 bases and 6 bases, there was a span of 25 bases. The CDR3 has 15 residues. Germline CDR1 and CDR2: SEHNR and FQNEAQ (reference sequence). The CDR3 DNA follows: TGTGCCGCCACCCCGGGGATCCCTATCGTAGATGGCTACACCTTC. Protein: CAATPGIPIVDGYTF.

The V gene is TRBV6-1, the J gene TRBJ2-1, with 15 bases identical to TRBD2. This CDR3 region has 17 residues. Germline values: CDR1 MNHNS, CDR2 SASEGT. V gave up 4 bases and J gave up 1 base; unmatched junction bases: 2. This CDR3 reads CASSGGLAGGSYNEQFF. The CDR3 DNA sequence: TGTGCCAGCAGTGGTGGACTAGCGGGAGGGTCCTACAATGAGCAGTTCTTC.

The table lists this clone with a few counts. This chain joins TRBV14 and TRBJ2-1; maybe TRBD2 (5 bases). Germline lookup yields CDR1 SGHDN and CDR2 FVKESK. The CDR3 is 17 residues long. Trimming pared 1 base from V and 3 bases from J, leaving 16 bases between. The CDR3 DNA reads TGTGCCAGCAGCCAAGTTGGCGCGACTAACTTCTACAATGAGCAGTTCTTC. Translated, it gives CASSQVGATNFYNEQFF.

The chain carries TRBV30 and TRBJ1-2, with TRBD1 identical over 7 bases. Trimming took 1 base from V and 3 from J; bases not matched to a gene: 2. The CDR3 contains 13 residues. Per germline, CDR1 GTSNPN and CDR2 SVGIG (reference sequence). This CDR3 is CAWSDRGHYGYTF. The DNA of the CDR3 is TGTGCCTGGAGTGACAGGGGTCACTATGGCTACACCTTC.

V gene TRBV3-1 (or the pseudogene TRBV3-2) combines with J gene TRBJ2-3; TRBD2 matches at 7 bases. CDR1 LGHDT and CDR2 YNNKEL come from the germline V gene (reference sequence). V shed 4 bases, J shed 3 bases, and the junction held 10 bases outside the gene matches. This CDR3 is built from 16 residues. The CDR3 sequence is CASSLGLGKGTDTQYF. As DNA, the CDR3 is TGTGCCAGCAGCCTCGGACTAGGGAAAGGAACAGATACGCAGTATTTT.

As to this clone: Since no conserved phenylalanine or tryptophan closes the CDR3, a read error is the likely cause. It is unclear where the CDR3 begins or ends on the DNA, so no DNA is shown, and the CDR3 is as TCRdb lists it. The chain links TRBV2 to TRBJ1-1. CDR1 and CDR2 (germline): SNHLY, FYNNEI. The CDR3 totals 11 residues, both ends included. Here the CDR3 reads CASSEIRRTEL.

This chain connects TRBV11-2 to TRBJ1-4; D not certain. The CDR3 runs to 15 residues. The germline CDR1 and CDR2 sequences are SGHAT and FQNNGV. The V and J ends lost 3 bases and 10 bases respectively, with 18 bases between them. CDR3 amino acids: CASSLGGNAIRKLFF. The CDR3, as DNA: TGTGCCAGCAGCTTGGGAGGGAACGCGATTCGAAAACTGTTTTTT.

This clone was found once. V is TRBV13 and J is TRBJ2-1, with 7 bases that match TRBD2. The CDR3 consists of 16 residues. The V gene end was trimmed by 5 bases and the J gene end by 0 bases; junction bases not matched to a gene: 7. In germline, CDR1 is PRHDT, CDR2 FYEKMQ (reference sequence). The CDR3: CASSPTGGGSYNEQFF. As DNA, the CDR3 is TGTGCCAGCAGCCCCACGGGGGGAGGCTCCTACAATGAGCAGTTCTTC.

The rearrangement links TRBV7-2 to TRBJ1-5; possible D gene TRBD1, 5 bases. V was cut by 2 bases and J by 4 bases, with 15 bases left in between. Germline CDR1 is SGHTA and CDR2 is FQGNSA. The CDR3 covers 16 residues. Here the CDR3 reads CASSLYWAAGNQPQHF. The CDR3 nucleotides read TGTGCCAGCAGCTTATACTGGGCGGCAGGGAATCAGCCCCAGCATTTT. Filled out from reference TRBV7-2 and TRBJ1-5, the complete variable domain reads GAGVSQSPSNKVTEKGKDVELRCDPISGHTALYWYRQSLGQGLEFLIYFQGNSAPDKSGLPSDRFSAERTGGSVSTLTIQRTQQEDSAVYLCASSLYWAAGNQPQHFGDGTRLSIL.

The chain uses TRBV5-6 and TRBJ1-2; D not resolved. The CDR3 totals 13 residues. Per germline, CDR1 SGHDT and CDR2 YYEEEE. V lost 1 base to trimming and J lost 1 base, with 5 bases between them. CDR3 amino acids: CASSLNGNYGYTF. The CDR3 DNA follows: TGTGCCAGCAGCTTGAACGGTAACTATGGCTACACCTTC.